The next 11 T cell receptor beta chains were all read from a single sample in a study of cytomegalovirus exposure and HLA in healthy donors. Both 60 Vbeta primers and 13 Jbeta primers went into the PCR. The data were produced by immunoSEQ multiplex PCR, yet TCRdb's version contains in-frame clones alone and is incomplete. The sample consists of 90,000 to 120,000 clones, roughly 80% of them appearing once. The specimen sequenced was PBMCs. These receptor sequences come from a man younger than 45 in good health and CMV-seronegative.

V and J are TRBV13 and TRBJ2-1, with 9 positions matching TRBD2. Germline CDR1 is PRHDT and CDR2 is FYEKMQ (reference sequence). The CDR3 has 15 residues. The V segment lost 5 bases and the J segment 9 bases; nucleotides outside the gene matches: 11. The CDR3 protein is CASSPRLAVRGEQFF. The CDR3 region has the DNA TGTGCCAGCAGCCCACGACTAGCGGTTAGGGGTGAGCAGTTCTTC.

The V and J genes are TRBV6-5 and TRBJ2-4; 9 bases are shared with TRBD1. Germline CDR1 and CDR2: MNHEY and SVGAGI. The trim removed 6 bases at V and 1 base at J, leaving 4 bases unmatched. This CDR3 is built from 15 residues. CDR3 in amino acids: CASRPDRGAKNIQYF. CDR3 DNA sequence: TGTGCCAGCAGACCCGACAGGGGGGCCAAAAACATTCAGTACTTC.

This clone was seen just once. The chain couples TRBV5-4 to TRBJ2-6, with D maybe TRBD1 (6 bases). The CDR3 has 16 residues. V was pared by 4 bases and J by 0 bases, with 11 bases between. Looked up from germline, CDR1 is SGHNT and CDR2 is YYREEE (reference sequence). The CDR3 reads CASSPQTGSGANVLTF. The CDR3 nucleotides are TGTGCCAGCAGCCCCCAGACAGGCTCTGGGGCCAACGTCCTGACTTTC.

The chain joins TRBV27 to TRBJ2-5; 7 bases are shared with TRBD2. This CDR3 has 15 amino acids. The trim removed 10 bases at V and 2 bases at J, leaving 13 bases unmatched. Germline V gene data show CDR1 as MNHEY and CDR2 as SMNVEV (reference sequence). The CDR3 sequence is CATNRGGRRQETQYF. In DNA, the CDR3 is TGTGCCACCAACCGGGGAGGGAGGAGGCAAGAGACCCAGTACTTC.

This chain connects TRBV5-4 to TRBJ1-1; D unclear. The CDR3 extends over 12 amino acids. Per germline, CDR1 SGHNT and CDR2 YYREEE (reference sequence). Trimming removed 4 bases at V and 5 bases at J, with 9 bases between. CDR3 sequence: CASSQTKTEAFF. In DNA form, the CDR3 reads TGTGCCAGCAGCCAAACAAAAACTGAAGCTTTCTTT.

The rearrangement joins TRBV6-5 to TRBJ1-2; D not certain. The CDR3 extends over 12 amino acids. V lost 6 bases and J lost 7, with 12 bases in between. CDR1 and CDR2 from the germline V gene are MNHEY and SVGAGI. The CDR3 loop is CASSRGLFGYTF. The CDR3 DNA follows: TGTGCCAGCAGCCGTGGGCTCTTTGGCTACACCTTC.

The chain employs TRBV2 and TRBJ2-1, with 7 bases aligning to TRBD2. Per germline, CDR1 SNHLY and CDR2 FYNNEI. The CDR3 contains 15 residues. The trim removed 6 bases at V and 3 bases at J, leaving 8 bases unmatched. As DNA, the CDR3 is TGTGCCAGCAGACTTGGGGCGGGGGACTACAATGAGCAGTTCTTC. This gives the protein CASRLGAGDYNEQFF.

This clone appeared a few times. This chain connects TRBV4-1 to TRBJ1-4; D is unresolved. The CDR3 extends over 14 amino acids. CDR1 and CDR2 from the germline V gene are MGHRA and YSYEKL. Trimming took 1 base from V and 2 from J, leaving 5 bases between them. The CDR3 DNA reads as TGCGCCAGCAGCCAAGGGAGGACTAATGAAAAACTGTTTTTT. It translates to CASSQGRTNEKLFF.

The rearrangement uses TRBV5-1 and TRBJ2-1, with D perhaps matching TRBD2 (7 bases). Trimming removed 5 bases at V and 7 bases at J, with 16 bases between. Germline V gives CDR1 SGHRS, CDR2 YFSETQ. This CDR3 region has 14 residues. CDR3 coding DNA: TGCGCCAGCAGTTGGGGGGGCGGAGAGAATGAGCAGTTCTTC. Translated: CASSWGGGENEQFF.

The gene calls are TRBV21-1 and TRBJ2-3; whether TRBD2, the table's D call, matches the DNA was not checked. TRBV21-1 is given as a pseudogene. This CDR3 spans 17 amino acids. CDR3 nucleotide sequence: TGTGCCAGCAGCCGCCGCGGGGACTTTAGCAGCACAGATACGCAGTATTTT. Its translation is CASSRRGDFSSTDTQYF.

Only one count was recorded for this clone. This chain connects TRBV11-2 to TRBJ1-3; D is uncertain. V lost 3 bases and J 7 bases, leaving 4 bases between the germline ends. CDR3 size: 11 residues. The germline CDR1 and CDR2 sequences are SGHAT and FQNNGV. The CDR3 nucleotides read TGTGCCAGCAGCTTCGTTAACACCATATATTTT. This sequence encodes CASSFVNTIYF.